Reported below is one T cell receptor (beta chain). The target antigen is unknown. Assay: immunoSEQ multiplex PCR; the TCRdb copy retains only in-frame clones and omits some. The sample comprises some 100,000 clones, 90% of which are singletons, and 0.31% rests with the top ten. The germline V gene has CDR1 LNHNV and CDR2 YYDKDF (reference sequence). The CDR3 is 13 amino acids. The data originate from a study of OX40 agonist ivuxolimab in advanced cancers. Study summary: Patients were treated with intravenous ivuxolimab, dosed at 0.01 to 10 mg/kg and infused every 2 weeks. Study conclusions and caveats: Some patients who did not respond also had low normalized T-cell clonal expansion.

Sequenced here: CD4+ or CD8+ T cells sorted from blood, sampled in a trial of the OX40 agonist ivuxolimab. This clonotype was obtained from an adult with an advanced solid tumor such as melanoma, head and neck, liver or kidney cancer. The genes are TRBV15 and TRBJ2-5, with 8 positions matching TRBD1. The J call is uncertain, as TRBJ2-7 better fits the DNA end. The chain's CDR3 is CATGFGQGDEQYF. The CDR3 nucleotides read TGTGCCACCGGCTTTGGACAGGGCGACGAGCAGTACTTC.